The following is a T cell receptor (beta chain) sequence with its context. No antigen is known for it. This sample was included in a study of blood T cells in healthy people across ages. A second roughly 6 to 11 cycle PCR used barcoded and J-beta primers. Template switching added a 12-random-nucleotide identifier to every cDNA molecule. TCRdb independently ran MiXCR on the 5' RACE reads; one entry per CDR3 protein. Here the sample spans approximately 820,000 distinct CDR3 sequences, around 43% being singletons. The study's findings and limits: The long-lived group displayed more naive CD4+ cells, plus higher diversity, than the aged donors did.

Germline V gives CDR1 MNHEY, CDR2 SMNVEV (reference sequence). Trimming pared 4 bases from V and 2 bases from J, leaving 12 bases between. The CDR3 has 16 amino acids. Drawing of peripheral blood yielded 7.5 to 10 milliliters from each donor. V and J are TRBV27 and TRBJ1-6; D is perhaps TRBD1 (6 bases). What was sequenced was blood. The sequence came from a man aged 55 to 69 in good health. The CDR3 sequence is CASSSAQGPYNSPLHF. The CDR3 DNA sequence: TGTGCCAGCAGTTCAGCACAGGGCCCCTATAATTCACCCCTCCACTTT.